This T cell receptor (beta chain) was identified during a study of beta chain features in type 1 diabetes. Findings and limits, study-wide: In comparison with healthy donors, patients had naive, central memory and Treg TCRB repertoires that appeared more similar. More deletions and fewer insertions at VDJ junctions were found in patients with type 1 diabetes. TCRB CDR3s were moderately but significantly shorter in Type 1 diabetes patients in all four CD4+ subsets.

The germline V gene encodes CDR1 SGHRS and CDR2 YFSETQ. This CDR3 region has 14 residues. With 4 bases clipped from V and 4 bases from J, the junction kept 6 bases outside the gene matches. This clone was seen more than once but under ten times. The target antigen is unknown. Sequenced material consisted of expressed TCRB transcripts (all of the isolated RNA was reverse transcribed). Assay: immunoSEQ multiplex PCR; the TCRdb copy retains only in-frame clones and omits some. The table shows about 900,000 clones, with around a sixth occurring only once. This receptor was taken from a woman in her late teens or twenties in good health. The material sequenced was naive CD4+ T cells from blood. The V call is TRBV5-1, the J call TRBJ2-5, with TRBD1 matching over 8 bases. The CDR3 DNA sequence: TGCGCCAGCAGCGCCGGACAGGGCTTAGAGACCCAGTACTTC. Amino acid sequence: CASSAGQGLETQYF.